The 18 T cell receptor beta chains given below trace back to one sample, sequenced in a study of vaccination and CD4 T cells after COVID-19. No cognate antigen is known for these TCRs. Sequencing of the DNA from cultured CD4+ T cells was carried out with the Oncomine TCR Beta short-read assay. MiXCR, applied by TCRdb to the PCR reads, yields one record per CDR3 protein. The table includes around 10,000 distinct CDR3 sequences, 50% to 65% detected once. Treatment indicated: roughly 11-day PBMC culture with coronavirus spike peptide pools or control peptides (ViraFEST assay). The material sequenced was CD4+ T cells from blood, cultured in vitro. These receptors were collected from a human donor who had recovered from COVID-19.

The sample holds a few counts of this clonotype. The chain has TRBV27 and TRBJ1-2; 9 positions agree with TRBD1. The CDR3 sequence is 15 residues long. V shed 6 bases and J 7 bases; nucleotides not matched to a gene: 12. The germline CDR1 and CDR2 sequences are MNHEY and SMNVEV (reference sequence). CDR3 in amino acids: CASSRTTGGHRGYTF. The CDR3 bases are TGTGCCAGCAGCCGAACTACAGGGGGCCATCGTGGCTACACCTTC.

This chain links TRBV24-1 with TRBJ1-2; the D gene is possibly TRBD1 (6 bases). Trimming took 1 base from V and 1 from J, leaving 15 bases between them. Germline CDR1 is KGHDR and CDR2 is SFDVKD. This CDR3 region has 17 residues. The CDR3 DNA reads TGTGCCACCAGTGATTTAAGTAGGACAGCTTTTAACTATGGCTACACCTTC. It is translated as CATSDLSRTAFNYGYTF.

The rearrangement links TRBV6-5 to TRBJ1-1, with a possible D match to TRBD1 (5 bases). This CDR3 has 13 amino acids. The V gene's germline CDR1 is MNHEY and CDR2 SVGAGI. The V gene lost 2 bases and the J gene lost 5 bases, with 9 bases spanning the gap. CDR3 amino acids: CASSYAGGTEAFF. CDR3 bases: TGTGCCAGCAGTTACGCCGGGGGGACTGAAGCTTTCTTT.

V is TRBV2 and J is TRBJ1-1, with a tentative D call TRBD1 (6 bases). CDR3 length equals 14 residues. CDR1 and CDR2 from the germline V gene are SNHLY and FYNNEI. The V gene lost 3 bases and the J gene lost 4 bases, with 12 bases spanning the gap. This CDR3 reads CASSEVQGSTEAFF. CDR3 in DNA: TGTGCCAGCAGTGAGGTTCAGGGGTCCACTGAAGCTTTCTTT.

V and J are TRBV4-2 and TRBJ2-1, with 11 bases lining up with TRBD2. V shed 4 bases, J shed 7 bases, and the junction held 12 bases outside the gene matches. The length of the CDR3 is 17 residues. CDR1 and CDR2 from the germline V gene are LGHNA and YNFKEQ. Written as DNA, the CDR3 is TGTGCCAGCAGCCGAGACGCCGGGACTAGCGGTGTGAATGAGCAGTTCTTC. Its translation: CASSRDAGTSGVNEQFF.

A few counts support this clonotype. The V and J genes are TRBV6-2 or TRBV6-3 and TRBJ1-2; D gene unclear. Germline V gene data show CDR1 as MNHEY and CDR2 as SVGEGT. V lost 4 bases to trimming and J lost 5 bases, with 17 bases between them. The CDR3 runs to 15 residues. CDR3 DNA: TGTGCCAGCAGTTCACTCGGCCGGGCCTCTTATGGCTACACCTTC. It yields the protein CASSSLGRASYGYTF.

The rearrangement joins TRBV19 to TRBJ2-5; D is perhaps TRBD2 (5 bases). V shed 1 base and J shed 0 bases, with 6 bases lying between them. Looked up from germline, CDR1 is LNHDA and CDR2 is SQIVND (reference sequence). The CDR3 length is 14 residues. CDR3 sequence: CASSIVGNQETQYF. The CDR3 nucleotides are TGTGCCAGTAGTATAGTCGGGAACCAAGAGACCCAGTACTTC.

This chain connects TRBV24-1 to TRBJ1-5; TRBD1 is a possible D gene (5 bases). V was shortened by 12 bases and J by 0 bases, with 14 bases between the two germline ends. This CDR3 region has 14 residues. CDR1 and CDR2 (germline): KGHDR, SFDVKD. For the CDR3, the DNA is TGTGCCGCCGGGACGGACAATAGCAATCAGCCCCAGCATTTT. Translated: CAAGTDNSNQPQHF.

This rearrangement joins TRBV7-8 to TRBJ2-6, with D uncertain. V was pared by 2 bases and J by 0 bases, with 8 bases between. The CDR3 is 16 amino acids. Germline loops: CDR1 SGHVS, CDR2 FQNEAQ. CDR3 DNA: TGTGCCAGCAGCTTAAGCACCCGCTCTGGGGCCAACGTCCTGACTTTC. It specifies CASSLSTRSGANVLTF.

The V and J genes are TRBV10-1 and TRBJ1-1, with TRBD1 matching over 9 bases. The CDR3 length is 15 residues. From germline, CDR1 is WNHNN and CDR2 SYGVQD (reference sequence). Trimming removed 1 base from V and 11 bases from J; junction bases left unmatched: 11. The CDR3 DNA is TGCGCCAGCAGTGAGTGGGTTGGGACAGGGAGTAAGGCTTTCTTT. Protein product: CASSEWVGTGSKAFF.

The chain links TRBV5-4 to TRBJ2-3, with D perhaps given as TRBD1 or TRBD2 (5 bases each). V lost 0 bases to trimming and J lost 2 bases, with 7 bases between them. This CDR3 is 14 amino acids long. Germline loops: CDR1 SGHNT, CDR2 YYREEE (reference sequence). CDR3 bases: TGTGCCAGCAGCTTGGGAGGGGACACAGATACGCAGTATTTT. This gives the protein CASSLGGDTDTQYF.

The rearrangement links TRBV3-1 to TRBJ1-5; no reliable D call. The CDR3 loop spans 14 amino acids. Germline CDR1 reads LGHDT; CDR2 reads YNNKEL (reference sequence). V was clipped by 3 bases and J by 1 base, with 7 bases between them. The CDR3 nucleotides are TGTGCCAGCAGCCAGGGATCGAGCAATCAGCCCCAGCATTTT. It yields the protein CASSQGSSNQPQHF. Using reference TRBV3-1 and TRBJ1-5 for the parts outside the CDR3, the full variable domain is DTAVSQTPKYLVTQMGNDKSIKCEQNLGHDTMYWYKQDSKKFLKIMFSYNNKELIINETVPNRFSPKSPDKAHLNLHINSLELGDSAVYFCASSQGSSNQPQHFGDGTRLSIL.

The chain is built from TRBV15 and TRBJ2-2; 8 nucleotides agree with TRBD2. The CDR3 contains 17 residues. The junction had 10 bases not matched to a gene; V was cut back by 1 base and J by 6 bases. Germline-derived CDR1 and CDR2 are LNHNV and YYDKDF (reference sequence). The CDR3 bases are TGTGCCACCAGCAGAGGTTCAGCTAAGCGGGAGTCCGGGGAGCTGTTTTTT. It codes for CATSRGSAKRESGELFF.

This clonotype is medium-sized by share. The chain links TRBV19 to TRBJ1-6; 8 bases are a match to TRBD1. The ends lost 9 bases at V and 9 bases at J; junction bases unmatched: 7. CDR1 and CDR2 (germline): LNHDA, SQIVND (reference sequence). CDR3 length: 13 residues. CDR3: CASMDRESSPLHF. In DNA, the CDR3 is TGTGCCAGCATGGACAGGGAATCTTCACCCCTCCACTTT.

This clonotype was found a few times. The chain combines TRBV5-6 with TRBJ2-2, with a weak D call TRBD1 (6 bases). CDR3 length: 15 residues. Trimming cost V 0 bases and J 0 bases, with 6 bases left between them. The V gene's germline CDR1 is SGHDT and CDR2 YYEEEE. The CDR3 here is CASSLGTANTGELFF. The CDR3 nucleotides are TGTGCCAGCAGCTTGGGGACAGCGAACACCGGGGAGCTGTTTTTT.

V and J are TRBV7-8 and TRBJ2-5; no reliable D call. This CDR3 contains 15 residues. The germline gives CDR1 SGHVS, CDR2 FQNEAQ. V was trimmed by 5 bases and J by 5 bases, leaving 18 bases between them. This CDR3 is CASSVAEVRSETQYF. The CDR3, as DNA: TGTGCCAGCAGCGTCGCTGAAGTGCGAAGTGAGACCCAGTACTTC.

This clonotype was counted a few times. The rearrangement links TRBV20-1 to TRBJ1-2; the D gene is possibly TRBD1 (5 bases). Germline assignment: CDR1 DFQATT and CDR2 SNEGSKA (reference sequence). The CDR3 extends over 17 amino acids. The V and J ends lost 3 bases and 4 bases respectively, with 24 bases between them. In DNA, the CDR3 is TGCAGTGCTAGGTTACGGGGCGGGATTGGGACGGGCTATGGCTACACCTTC. This translates into CSARLRGGIGTGYGYTF.

V usage is TRBV5-1 and J usage is TRBJ2-7; TRBD2 is a possible D gene (6 bases). The CDR3 loop spans 16 amino acids. Germline loops: CDR1 SGHRS, CDR2 YFSETQ. V was shortened by 1 base and J by 3 bases, with 17 bases between the two germline ends. CDR3 nucleotides: TGCGCCAGCAGCTTGCTAACGGGAGATGGTGGCTACGAGCAGTACTTC. This translates into CASSLLTGDGGYEQYF.